This T cell receptor beta chain was sequenced during a study of T cell repertoires in cytomegalovirus infection (dated by TCRdb to about 2019). In the study overall: Peptide stimulations targeted recently identified HLA-C-restricted CMV epitopes, whose presentation resists viral immunomodulation, together with well-studied HLA-B-restricted epitopes. Donor HLA type was relevant to the analysis, because carriage of CMV infection together with the matching HLA type was indicated by public TCR beta signatures.

The sample's treatment or condition label, in plain terms: in vitro stimulation with specific CMV peptide epitopes to enrich CMV-specific T cells. The research as a whole found: In both this cohort and an independent 352-donor cohort, the cumulative frequency of public TCR beta family members distinguished carriers of CMV infection plus the relevant HLA type. In the ex vivo response, HLA-C-restricted CMV-specific TCR beta clonotypes were dominant, and in two of eight donors the single most frequent clonotype came from this HLA-C-restricted group.

TCRdb records Illumina HiSeq 1500 as the sequencer. TCRdb trimmed the raw reads at Q25, called clones with MiXCR and kept productive beta chains. Records with the same CDR3 protein are collapsed into one entry carrying the most frequent genes and DNA. This sample holds about 310,000 distinct CDR3 sequences; 25% were observed only once. 13% of the sample belongs to the ten largest clones. Trimming costs V 4 bases and J 4 bases, and their ends lie 12 bases apart. The germline V gene gives CDR1 as MNHNS and CDR2 as SASEGT. Including the terminal cysteine and phenylalanine, the CDR3 comprises 14 residues. Only the CDR3 portion is preserved as DNA: 42 bases, with reading frame beginning at the first base. In this sample, this clonotype turned up a few times. No antigen is known for it. Per-nucleotide qualities are absent, and no much larger clonotype sits a single base away.

The TCR sequence derives from a human donor in good health (CMV status not recorded). Some clones in this sample may be carry-over from other donors' samples. This specimen consisted of cultured PBMCs, obtained from culture after CMV antigen stimulation. In this chain, TRBV6-1 is recombined with TRBJ2-3; the best D guess is TRBD2, with 6 bases matching. In nucleotides, the sequence is TGTGCCAGCAGTGCCTCAACGGGAGCAGATACGCAGTATTTT. It codes for CASSASTGADTQYF.